This TCR beta chain is drawn from a study of identical twins (dated by TCRdb to the mid-2010s). Notes on the research overall: TCR alpha and beta repertoires from monozygotic twins, unrelated adults of various ages and cord blood were deep-sequenced to test whether fetal clonotypes persist. To rule out contamination, the twin experiments were replicated at different times with different library preparation protocols. What the authors observed across the whole study: Zero-insertion analyses could be partly confounded by invariant T cells such as MAIT and iNKT, although diverse VJ usage argued against such confounding for most clonotypes. Compared with coincidental sharing between unrelated individuals, an excess of low generation-probability sequences was observed among out-of-frame TCR alpha sequences shared between twins. Recombination models systematically underestimated out-of-frame TCR alpha sharing in monozygotic twins but agreed with sharing between unrelated individuals. Fewer insertions were carried by abundant cord blood beta clonotypes; a weaker similar trend was observed in young adult naive repertoires, while no such trend was observed in memory repertoires. Excess twin sharing in beta out-of-frame sequences was weaker because fewer shared sequences lowered the signal-to-noise ratio. Conclusions relied on cross-sectional statistical analysis, since the same donors could not be followed over many years.

Inclusive of the bounding cysteine and phenylalanine, the CDR3 is 14 residues long. Only the CDR3 portion is preserved as DNA: 42 bases, with reading frame beginning at the first base. From the germline V gene, CDR1 is SNHLY and CDR2 is FYNNEI. V sheds 5 bases and J sheds 3 bases, leaving 14 bases between their ends. This clonotype was found a few times. Its antigen is not yet known. One base away there is no much larger clone; base qualities are not given. Preparation of the library involved 5' RACE. The sample was run on an Illumina HiSeq 2000. Template switching added a universal primer binding site, and the final cDNA carried a unique molecular identifier that allowed TCR cDNA molecules to be counted accurately. Specific primers in the conserved constant-segment region were used to synthesize first-strand cDNA for TCR alpha and beta chains. Each cDNA library was double barcoded, with a SMART-Mk sample barcode plus Illumina barcodes, to control for contamination. TruSeq adapter sequences and Illumina sample barcodes were added in two successive PCR steps. The TCR alpha and beta cDNA libraries were sequenced on the Illumina HiSeq platform using custom primers. In the paper's pipeline: Raw reads were processed with MiGEC to extract unique molecular identifiers, and MiXCR was used to determine CDR3 positions. For each individual, recombination models were inferred using an EM algorithm with the repgenHMM and IGoR tools. Shared clonotypes were analyzed with the tcR package in R, and sharing was normalized by the product of cloneset sizes. To study raw recombination free of thymic and clonal selection effects, out-of-frame nonproductive sequences were analyzed. The public sequencing data were trimmed at Q25 with fastp and processed into clonotypes with MiXCR by TCRdb, which kept only in-frame beta chains. For every CDR3 protein sequence, its rows merge into one entry that carries the most common genes and DNA. The V and J calls shown here were made by TCRdb, not taken from the authors' results. Recorded for this sample are roughly 770,000 distinct CDR3 sequences; over 15% of them occurred a single time. The ten largest clonotypes hold roughly 13% of the sample.

Every donor in the study was a healthy Caucasian. Three pairs of female monozygotic twins, all aged about 18 to 30 years, made up the twin cohort. RNA for TCR libraries was isolated from peripheral blood mononuclear cells. In addition, the sample was reused for a study of T cells expressing NK-cell markers. The second investigation adds: Three sorted T-cell subsets (CD3+CD56+NKG2C+, CD3+CD56+NKG2C- and CD3+CD56-NKG2C+) from roughly 8 donors had their TCR beta-chain repertoires profiled. Among the eight sequenced donors, only one was HCMV-seronegative, while the other seven were HCMV-seropositive. In several experiments an anti-gammadeltaTCR antibody was added to restrict sorting to alphabetaTCR-expressing T cells. In several donors, the dominant CD3+CD56+NKG2C+ clonotypes were found to rank among the top 10 CD8+ clonotypes and to make up about 1.0-7.5% of CD8+ T cells. Those dominant clonotypes were again the most abundant among CD3+CD56-NKG2C+ cells in a handful of donors, at about 25-65%. Whether the expanded NKG2C-expressing T cell clones were specific for HCMV antigens remained unclear. The study sequenced eight donors, all healthy volunteers chosen at random: three men and five women. To determine HCMV serostatus, a commercial ELISA kit was used to detect HCMV-specific IgG in serum. For five or six donors, unsorted PBMC were also used to sequence bulk peripheral blood T-cell repertoires. MIGEC was used to demultiplex reads and group reads by UMI, and MiTCR was used to assemble and quantify clonotypes. To exclude erroneous sequences, any TCR cDNA sequence not supported by at least two reads was discarded. The tcR package was used for downstream repertoire analysis, with clonotypes matched between fractions based on CDR3 nucleotide sequence plus V segment. VDJmatch was used to annotate antigen specificity against VDJdb, with one amino acid substitution allowed in CDR3.

The specimen was PBMCs. The V gene is TRBV2 and the J gene is TRBJ2-7; a confident D gene designation cannot be given. The clonotype comes from a woman aged 18-29 years in good health. The sequenced DNA is TGTGCCAGCAGTCTGGTAATGGTTAGCTACGAGCAGTACTTC. Its translation reads: CASSLVMVSYEQYF.